The 32 T cell receptor beta chains below come from one sample, sequenced in a study of CD4 T cells in relation to SARS-CoV-2 and coronaviruses. The method was immunoSEQ multiplex PCR; TCRdb's version includes in-frame clones alone and lacks a portion of them. The sample lists some 19,000 clones, roughly 79% seen once, with more than 15% in the top ten. Unexposed donor CD4+ T cells date from about 2011-2018, before the COVID-19 pandemic. Isolation of CD4+ T cells took place after about 10 days in culture. These TCRs' antigens remain unknown. The sample taken for sequencing was CD4+ T cells from PBMCs, cultured in vitro. The source is a human donor in good health.

The gene calls are TRBV6-5 and TRBJ2-7; 7 positions agree with TRBD2. The CDR3 has 13 amino acids. J gave up 2 bases and V 6 bases, and 4 bases lay outside the gene matches. Germline V gene data show CDR1 as MNHEY and CDR2 as SVGAGI. In DNA, the CDR3 is TGTGCCAGCAGCAGGGAGGGGCCCTACGAGCAGTACTTC. This encodes CASSREGPYEQYF.

The chain links TRBV10-1 to TRBJ2-2, with a tentative D call TRBD2 (6 bases). CDR1 and CDR2 from the germline V gene are WNHNN and SYGVQD (reference sequence). The CDR3 is 11 residues long. V lost 10 bases to trimming and J lost 11 bases, with 14 bases between them. For the CDR3, the DNA is TGCGCCATGACGGGGGTAGTAGAGCTGTTTTTT. This encodes CAMTGVVELFF.

This sequence joins TRBV5-6 and TRBJ2-4, with a weak D call TRBD1 (6 bases). The CDR3 consists of 15 residues. V shed 5 bases and J shed 0 bases, with 12 bases lying between them. Germline V lookup: CDR1 SGHDT, CDR2 YYEEEE. The CDR3 protein is CASSRTAIAKNIQYF. The CDR3 DNA sequence: TGTGCCAGCAGTCGGACAGCAATAGCCAAAAACATTCAGTACTTC.

The V call is TRBV6-6, the J call TRBJ1-1; the match to TRBD1 covers 8 bases. This CDR3 is built from 15 residues. Germline V gives CDR1 MNHNY, CDR2 SVGAGI (reference sequence). V shed 6 bases, J shed 3 bases, and the junction held 9 bases outside the gene matches. CDR3 bases: TGTGCCAGCAGCGACCCCGGACAGGGAGACACTGAAGCTTTCTTT. Its translation is CASSDPGQGDTEAFF.

This chain joins TRBV5-4 and TRBJ2-3; D not resolved. Germline V gene data show CDR1 as SGHNT and CDR2 as YYREEE (reference sequence). The CDR3 is made up of 11 amino acids. V gave up 6 bases and J gave up 9 bases, with 11 bases separating them. CDR3 sequence reads: CASTVLGTQYF. Written as DNA, the CDR3 is TGTGCCAGCACCGTACTTGGCACGCAGTATTTT.

This clone was seen a single time. The rearrangement uses TRBV28 and TRBJ2-5, with 10 bases matching TRBD2. V dropped 2 bases and J dropped 6; count of bases not matched to a gene: 24. The germline V gene has CDR1 MDHEN and CDR2 SYDVKM. This CDR3 has 21 amino acids. In DNA form, the CDR3 reads TGTGCCAGCAGTTTACCCCGCAGGAGGCTAGCGGGAGTGGGAGGTATGCAGACCCAGTACTTC. Its translation is CASSLPRRRLAGVGGMQTQYF.

The J gene is TRBJ2-3, the V gene TRBV28, with D tentatively TRBD1 or TRBD2 (5 bases each). Per germline, CDR1 MDHEN and CDR2 SYDVKM. The CDR3 sequence is 18 residues long. V was pared by 1 base and J by 1 base, with 18 bases between. Here the CDR3 DNA reads TGTGCCAGCAGTTTATCGGTTGGGACCCCCAGCCGCACAGATACGCAGTATTTT. Its protein is CASSLSVGTPSRTDTQYF. Together with reference TRBV28 and TRBJ2-3, the CDR3 gives the full variable domain: DVKVTQSSRYLVKRTGEKVFLECVQDMDHENMFWYRQDPGLGLRLIYFSYDVKMKEKGDIPEGYSVSREKKERFSLILESASTNQTSMYLCASSLSVGTPSRTDTQYFGPGTRLTVL.

This chain joins TRBV29-1 and TRBJ1-1; no definite D call. Germline-derived CDR1 and CDR2 are SQVTM and ANQGSEA. Trimming shortened V by 5 bases and J by 0 bases, and 7 bases separated the two germline ends. The CDR3 length is 12 residues. The CDR3: CSVSIMNTEAFF. CDR3 in DNA: TGCAGCGTTTCCATCATGAACACTGAAGCTTTCTTT. The whole variable domain, filled in from reference TRBV29-1 and TRBJ1-1, reads SAVISQKPSRDICQRGTSLTIQCQVDSQVTMMFWYRQQPGQSLTLIATANQGSEATYESGFVIDKFPISRPNLTFSTLTVSNMSPEDSSIYLCSVSIMNTEAFFGQGTRLTVV.

The genes are TRBV7-9 and TRBJ2-7, with 7 bases matching TRBD1. This CDR3 is built from 14 residues. Unmatched junction bases numbered 7, after V lost 5 bases and J lost 3 bases. Per the germline V gene, CDR1 is SEHNR and CDR2 is FQNEAQ (reference sequence). CDR3 sequence (DNA): TGTGCCAGCAGCCCCCGGGACAGAGTCTACGAGCAGTACTTC. This codes for CASSPRDRVYEQYF.

This clone has just a few counts. This chain connects TRBV11-2 to TRBJ1-1; perhaps TRBD1 as D (5 bases). V lost 8 bases and J lost 1, with 11 bases in between. The CDR3 is 13 residues long. Germline V gene lookup returns CDR1 SGHAT and CDR2 FQNNGV. CDR3 coding DNA: TGTGCCAGCTCGGACAACGCGAACACTGAAGCTTTCTTT. This sequence encodes CASSDNANTEAFF. Complete variable domain (other parts from reference TRBV11-2 and TRBJ1-1): EAGVAQSPRYKIIEKRQSVAFWCNPISGHATLYWYQQILGQGPKLLIQFQNNGVVDDSQLPKDRFSAERLKGVDSTLKIQPAKLEDSAVYLCASSDNANTEAFFGQGTRLTVV.

The chain is built from TRBV19 and TRBJ2-1, with TRBD1 matching 8 bases. The CDR3 runs 16 residues. With 4 bases clipped from V and 1 base from J, the junction kept 6 bases outside the gene matches. CDR1 LNHDA and CDR2 SQIVND come from the germline V gene (reference sequence). The CDR3 DNA reads as TGTGCCAGTAGTACCCCACGGACAGGGTCCTACAATGAGCAGTTCTTC. Translation gives CASSTPRTGSYNEQFF.

This clone was counted between two and nine times. The rearrangement links TRBV7-9 to TRBJ1-5; D gene ambiguous. The V gene lost 1 base and the J gene lost 6 bases, with 4 bases spanning the gap. This CDR3 contains 12 residues. Germline CDR1 and CDR2: SEHNR and FQNEAQ (reference sequence). The CDR3 sequence is CASSLDTQPQHF. CDR3 DNA sequence: TGTGCCAGCAGCTTAGATACTCAGCCCCAGCATTTT.

In its sample, this clone was seen once. The genes are TRBV7-9 and TRBJ1-2, with D maybe TRBD1 (5 bases). Germline assignment: CDR1 SEHNR and CDR2 FQNEAQ (reference sequence). V gave up 5 bases and J gave up 7 bases, with 14 bases separating them. This CDR3 has 13 residues. CDR3 nucleotides: TGTGCCAGCAGCAGCGGGGGTAGCAGTGGCTACACCTTC. It codes for CASSSGGSSGYTF.

The chain carries TRBV7-3 and TRBJ2-1; a possible D gene is TRBD2 (5 bases). V lost 2 bases and J 9 bases, leaving 14 bases between the germline ends. The CDR3 loop spans 14 amino acids. Per germline, CDR1 SGHTA and CDR2 FQGTGA. The CDR3 here is CASSLDAGKGEQFF. In DNA, the CDR3 is TGTGCCAGCAGCTTAGATGCGGGTAAGGGTGAGCAGTTCTTC.

This clone appeared a single time. V gene TRBV6-4 combines with J gene TRBJ1-6; D ambiguous. Per germline, CDR1 MRHNA and CDR2 SNTAGT. The CDR3 consists of 13 residues. The V end was cut by 2 bases, the J end by 10 bases, with 9 bases between. The CDR3 bases are TGTGCCAGCAGTGACAGGGTGGACTCACCCCTCCACTTT. This encodes CASSDRVDSPLHF.

The chain has TRBV7-9 and TRBJ2-7, with a tentative D call TRBD2 (7 bases). V was shortened by 1 base and J by 6 bases, with 16 bases between the two germline ends. Germline loops: CDR1 SEHNR, CDR2 FQNEAQ (reference sequence). This CDR3 has 15 amino acids. This chain's CDR3 is CASSLGGGGGSEQYF. Here the CDR3 DNA reads TGTGCCAGCAGCTTAGGCGGAGGGGGGGGTTCCGAGCAGTACTTC.

The chain has TRBV2 and TRBJ2-3; tentative D call: TRBD1 (6 bases). CDR1 and CDR2 from the germline V gene are SNHLY and FYNNEI. V lost 4 bases and J lost 4, with 12 bases in between. This CDR3 comprises 14 residues. CDR3 residues: CASSGGYRADTQYF. The CDR3 coding sequence is TGTGCCAGCAGTGGCGGGTACAGGGCAGATACGCAGTATTTT.

V usage is TRBV12-3 or TRBV12-4 and J usage is TRBJ2-5; D is possibly TRBD1 (6 bases). Between the trimmed V and J ends, which lost 3 bases and 6 bases, there was a span of 11 bases. The CDR3 has 13 amino acids. CDR3 sequence: CASSFEQGQTQYF. In nucleotides, the CDR3 is TGTGCCAGCAGTTTCGAACAGGGACAGACCCAGTACTTC.

This sequence joins TRBV24-1 and TRBJ2-4; D may be TRBD2 (6 bases). Trimming pared 4 bases from V and 0 bases from J, leaving 9 bases between. Germline V CDR1 and CDR2: KGHDR, SFDVKD. This CDR3 comprises 15 residues. The CDR3 DNA sequence: TGTGCCACCAGTGACTCGGGACTAGCCAAAAACATTCAGTACTTC. Protein sequence: CATSDSGLAKNIQYF.

The genes are TRBV5-1 and TRBJ2-7; TRBD2 might be the D (5 bases). Trimming cost V 3 bases and J 4 bases, with 17 bases left between them. The CDR3 is made up of 15 amino acids. Looked up from germline, CDR1 is SGHRS and CDR2 is YFSETQ. Here the CDR3 reads CASSSTRTAGYEQYF. The CDR3 coding sequence is TGCGCCAGCAGCTCCACTAGAACCGCGGGTTACGAGCAGTACTTC. Looking up the rest from reference TRBV5-1 and TRBJ2-7 gives the full variable domain: KAGVTQTPRYLIKTRGQQVTLSCSPISGHRSVSWYQQTPGQGLQFLFEYFSETQRNKGNFPGRFSGRQFSNSRSEMNVSTLELGDSALYLCASSSTRTAGYEQYFGPGTRLTVT.

The gene calls are TRBV3-1 (or the pseudogene TRBV3-2) and TRBJ2-3; perhaps TRBD2 as D (5 bases). The CDR3 is made up of 16 amino acids. V lost 0 bases and J 6 bases, leaving 16 bases between the germline ends. Germline V lookup: CDR1 LGHDT, CDR2 YNNKEL (reference sequence). The CDR3 region has the DNA TGTGCCAGCAGCCAAGATGGGCAGGCTGGCGGGGATACGCAGTATTTT. Encoded protein: CASSQDGQAGGDTQYF.

The chain carries TRBV10-2 and TRBJ1-1; 7 nucleotides line up with TRBD1. The CDR3 runs 14 residues. Trimming took 7 bases from V and 0 from J; bases not matched to a gene: 5. Germline CDR1 WSHSY, CDR2 SAAADI. DNA of the CDR3: TGCGCCAGCACCAGAGGGACAGTGAACACTGAAGCTTTCTTT. Translating gives CASTRGTVNTEAFF.

The V gene is TRBV2, the J gene TRBJ1-5; no clear D gene. Germline lookup yields CDR1 SNHLY and CDR2 FYNNEI. The CDR3 has 15 amino acids. V lost 2 bases and J 1 base, leaving 9 bases between the germline ends. The CDR3 region is CASSEMGRSNQPQHF. CDR3 coding DNA: TGTGCCAGCAGTGAAATGGGCCGGAGCAATCAGCCCCAGCATTTT.

This rearrangement joins TRBV6-5 to TRBJ2-2; 7 positions match TRBD1. V lost 5 bases, J lost 7 bases, and 7 bases stayed unmatched. Per germline, CDR1 MNHEY and CDR2 SVGAGI. This CDR3 has 14 amino acids. In DNA form, the CDR3 reads TGTGCCAGCAGTCATGACAGGGCGGGCGGGGAGCTGTTTTTT. Residues: CASSHDRAGGELFF.

The rearrangement links TRBV24-1 to TRBJ2-1; 12 bases are shared with TRBD2. This CDR3 is 12 amino acids long. V gave up 7 bases and J gave up 9 bases; unmatched junction bases: 0. The germline V gene encodes CDR1 KGHDR and CDR2 SFDVKD. CDR3 amino acids: CATRGLAGEQFF. The CDR3 region has the DNA TGTGCCACCAGGGGACTAGCGGGTGAGCAGTTCTTC.

This clone is a singleton in its sample. The V and J genes are TRBV6-1 and TRBJ2-6; 7 bases are a match to TRBD1. The CDR3 consists of 19 residues. CDR1 is MNHNS and CDR2 is SASEGT in the germline V gene. The trim removed 4 bases at V and 1 base at J, leaving 13 bases unmatched. The CDR3 protein is CASSGRVWDRQSGANVLTF. The CDR3 coding sequence is TGTGCCAGCAGTGGCCGTGTGTGGGACAGACAGTCTGGGGCCAACGTCCTGACTTTC.

The V and J genes are TRBV11-3 and TRBJ2-2; D gene uncertain. V lost 8 bases, J lost 3 bases, and 10 bases lay in between. The CDR3 contains 13 residues. Germline assignment: CDR1 SGHNT and CDR2 YENEEA. The CDR3 loop reads CASSTGDTGELFF. The CDR3, as DNA: TGTGCCAGCTCCACTGGGGACACCGGGGAGCTGTTTTTT.

The gene calls are TRBV5-8 and TRBJ2-5; D possibly matches TRBD1 or TRBD2 (5 bases each). The CDR3 is 15 residues long. Trimming took off 4 bases at V and 4 bases at J, with 17 bases between the two ends. The V gene's germline CDR1 is SGHTS and CDR2 YDEGEE. CDR3 nucleotide sequence: TGTGCCAGCAGCCCCTGGATGGCTGGGGGAGAGACCCAGTACTTC. Protein product: CASSPWMAGGETQYF.

The chain employs TRBV21-1 and TRBJ2-1; the table's D call TRBD1 went unverified against the DNA. TRBV21-1 has pseudogene status. The CDR3 extends over 17 amino acids. The CDR3 nucleotides read TGTGCCAGCAGCCCCCTCAAGGCAGGGGGTTCCGTCAATGAGCAGTTCTTC. Its translation: CASSPLKAGGSVNEQFF.

This sequence joins TRBV6-5 and TRBJ2-2; D not resolved. CDR1 is MNHEY, CDR2 SVGAGI, per germline. The CDR3 runs 14 residues. Trimming took off 6 bases at V and 1 base at J, with 9 bases between the two ends. The CDR3 DNA reads TGTGCCAGCAGGAGGACCGAGAACACCGGGGAGCTGTTTTTT. It translates to CASRRTENTGELFF.

This clone was picked up one time. The rearrangement links TRBV19 to TRBJ1-4; the D gene is possibly TRBD1 (5 bases). CDR3 length: 14 amino acids. CDR1 and CDR2 (germline): LNHDA, SQIVND (reference sequence). Trimming shortened V by 3 bases and J by 8 bases, and 13 bases separated the two germline ends. CDR3 in amino acids: CASSIRGGEEKLFF. CDR3 DNA: TGTGCCAGTAGTATTCGGGGGGGGGAAGAAAAACTGTTTTTT.

The chain uses TRBV2 and TRBJ2-6; no reliable D call. This CDR3 contains 18 residues. V gave up 3 bases and J gave up 2 bases, with 17 bases separating them. The germline V gene encodes CDR1 SNHLY and CDR2 FYNNEI. The CDR3 nucleotides are TGTGCCAGCAGTGAGAGTATCCTGAGAGCCACTGGGGCCAACGTCCTGACTTTC. Residues: CASSESILRATGANVLTF.